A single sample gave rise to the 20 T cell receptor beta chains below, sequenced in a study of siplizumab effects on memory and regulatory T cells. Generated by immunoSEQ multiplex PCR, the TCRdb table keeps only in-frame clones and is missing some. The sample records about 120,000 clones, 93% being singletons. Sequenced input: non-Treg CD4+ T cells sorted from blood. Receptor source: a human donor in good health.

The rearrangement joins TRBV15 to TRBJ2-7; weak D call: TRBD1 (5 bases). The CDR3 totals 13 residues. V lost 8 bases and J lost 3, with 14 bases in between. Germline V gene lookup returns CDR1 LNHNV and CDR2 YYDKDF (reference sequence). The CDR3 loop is CATGAAINYEQYF. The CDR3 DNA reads TGTGCCACCGGGGCCGCGATAAACTACGAGCAGTACTTC.

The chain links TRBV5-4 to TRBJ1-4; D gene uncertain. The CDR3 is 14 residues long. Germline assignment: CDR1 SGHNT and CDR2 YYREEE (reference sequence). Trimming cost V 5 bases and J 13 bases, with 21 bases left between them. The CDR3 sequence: CASSSDGSDALLFF. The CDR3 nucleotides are TGTGCCAGCAGTAGTGACGGATCTGATGCATTACTGTTTTTT.

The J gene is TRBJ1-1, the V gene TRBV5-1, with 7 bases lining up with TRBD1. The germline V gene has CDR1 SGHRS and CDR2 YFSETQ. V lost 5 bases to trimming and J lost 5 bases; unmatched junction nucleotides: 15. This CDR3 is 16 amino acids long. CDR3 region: CASRRGQTREGTEAFF. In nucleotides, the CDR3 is TGCGCCAGCAGGAGGGGACAGACCCGTGAGGGGACTGAAGCTTTCTTT.

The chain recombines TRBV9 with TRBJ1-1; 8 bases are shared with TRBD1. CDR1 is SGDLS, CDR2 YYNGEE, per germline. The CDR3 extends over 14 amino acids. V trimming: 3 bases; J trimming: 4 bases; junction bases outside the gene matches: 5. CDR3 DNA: TGTGCCAGCAGCGCGCAACAGGGGGTCACTGAAGCTTTCTTT. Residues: CASSAQQGVTEAFF.

Written as DNA, the CDR3 is TGTGCCAGCAGTTACTTAGACAGGGTCTACGAGCAGTACTTC. Its protein product is CASSYLDRVYEQYF. The chain links TRBV6-5 to TRBJ2-7; TRBD1 matches 7 bases. The length of the CDR3 is 14 residues. From germline, CDR1 is MNHEY and CDR2 SVGAGI. The J segment lost 3 bases and the V segment lost 1 base, leaving 3 bases of the junction unmatched.

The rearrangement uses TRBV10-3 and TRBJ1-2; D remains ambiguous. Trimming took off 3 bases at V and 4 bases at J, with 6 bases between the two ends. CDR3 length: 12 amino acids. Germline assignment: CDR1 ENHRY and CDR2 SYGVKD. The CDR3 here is CAISDSTYGYTF. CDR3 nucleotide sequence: TGTGCCATCAGTGACAGTACCTATGGCTACACCTTC.

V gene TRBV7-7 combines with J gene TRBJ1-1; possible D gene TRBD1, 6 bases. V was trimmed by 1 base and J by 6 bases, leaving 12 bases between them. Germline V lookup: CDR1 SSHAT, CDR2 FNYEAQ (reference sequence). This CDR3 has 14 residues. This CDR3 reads CASSLGGAGAEAFF. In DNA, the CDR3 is TGTGCCAGCAGCTTAGGGGGGGCTGGGGCTGAAGCTTTCTTT.

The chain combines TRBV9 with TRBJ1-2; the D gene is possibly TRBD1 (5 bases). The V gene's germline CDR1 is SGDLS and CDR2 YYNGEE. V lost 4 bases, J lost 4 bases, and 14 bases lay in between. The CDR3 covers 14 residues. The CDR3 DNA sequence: TGTGCCAGCAGCCGGGACGGGGGGATCTATGGCTACACCTTC. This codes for CASSRDGGIYGYTF.

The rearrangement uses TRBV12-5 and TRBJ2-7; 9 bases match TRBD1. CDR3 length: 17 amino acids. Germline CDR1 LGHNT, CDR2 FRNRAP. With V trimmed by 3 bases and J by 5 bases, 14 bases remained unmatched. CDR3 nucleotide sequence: TGTGCTAGTGGTTTAATATGGCCGGGACAGGGAGGCAACGAGCAGTACTTC. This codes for CASGLIWPGQGGNEQYF.

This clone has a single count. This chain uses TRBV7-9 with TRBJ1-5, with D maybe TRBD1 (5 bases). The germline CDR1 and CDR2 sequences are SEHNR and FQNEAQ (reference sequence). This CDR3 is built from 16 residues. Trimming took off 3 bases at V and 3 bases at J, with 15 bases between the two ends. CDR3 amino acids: CASSFGGWGVNQPQHF. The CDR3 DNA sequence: TGTGCCAGCAGCTTCGGAGGTTGGGGCGTCAATCAGCCCCAGCATTTT.

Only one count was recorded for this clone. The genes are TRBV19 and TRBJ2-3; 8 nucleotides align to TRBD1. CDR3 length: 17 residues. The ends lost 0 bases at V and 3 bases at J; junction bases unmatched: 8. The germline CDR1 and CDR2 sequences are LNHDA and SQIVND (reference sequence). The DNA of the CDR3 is TGTGCCAGTAGTATAGATCCCCGGGACAGGATGACAGATACGCAGTATTTT. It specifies CASSIDPRDRMTDTQYF.

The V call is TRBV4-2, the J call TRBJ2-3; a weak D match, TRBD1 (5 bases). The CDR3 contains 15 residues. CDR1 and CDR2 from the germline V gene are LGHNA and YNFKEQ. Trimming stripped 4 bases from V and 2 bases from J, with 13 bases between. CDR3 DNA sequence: TGTGCCAGCAGCCTCAGGACATCGTACACAGATACGCAGTATTTT. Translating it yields CASSLRTSYTDTQYF.

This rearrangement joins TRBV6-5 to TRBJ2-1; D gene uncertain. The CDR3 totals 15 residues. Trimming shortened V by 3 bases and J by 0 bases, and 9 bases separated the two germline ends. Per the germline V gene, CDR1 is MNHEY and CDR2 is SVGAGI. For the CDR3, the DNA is TGTGCCAGCAGTTATGAGTGGAGCTCCTACAATGAGCAGTTCTTC. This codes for CASSYEWSSYNEQFF.

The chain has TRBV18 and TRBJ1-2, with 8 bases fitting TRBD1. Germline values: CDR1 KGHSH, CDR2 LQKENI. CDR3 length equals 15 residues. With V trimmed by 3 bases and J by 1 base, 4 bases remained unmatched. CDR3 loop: CASSPTGVLNYGYTF. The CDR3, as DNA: TGTGCCAGCTCACCGACAGGGGTCCTTAACTATGGCTACACCTTC.

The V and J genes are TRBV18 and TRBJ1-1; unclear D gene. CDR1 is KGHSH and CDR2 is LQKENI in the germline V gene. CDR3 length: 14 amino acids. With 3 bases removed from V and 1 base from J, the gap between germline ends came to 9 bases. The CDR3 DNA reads TGTGCCAGCTCACCGACGGGAGGGAACACTGAAGCTTTCTTT. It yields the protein CASSPTGGNTEAFF.

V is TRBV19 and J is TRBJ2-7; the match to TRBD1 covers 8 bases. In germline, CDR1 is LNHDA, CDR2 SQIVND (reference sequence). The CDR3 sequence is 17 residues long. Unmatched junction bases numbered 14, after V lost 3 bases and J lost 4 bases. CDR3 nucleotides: TGTGCCAGTAGTATTGTACCGATCGGACAGGGCGGGTACGAGCAGTACTTC. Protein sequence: CASSIVPIGQGGYEQYF.

CDR3 sequence (DNA): TGTGCCAGCAGAGGGGAAACCGGGGAGCTGTTTTTT. This translates into CASRGETGELFF. The chain employs TRBV6-1 and TRBJ2-2; TRBD1 is a possible D gene (5 bases). Germline V gives CDR1 MNHNS, CDR2 SASEGT. CDR3 length: 12 residues. The V gene lost 6 bases and the J gene lost 5 bases, with 7 bases spanning the gap.

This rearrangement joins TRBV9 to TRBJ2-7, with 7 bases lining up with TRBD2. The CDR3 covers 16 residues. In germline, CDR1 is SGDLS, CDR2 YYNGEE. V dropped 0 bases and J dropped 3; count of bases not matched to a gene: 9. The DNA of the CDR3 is TGTGCCAGCAGCGTAGGCGGTAGCGGGTTCGTCTACGAGCAGTACTTC. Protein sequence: CASSVGGSGFVYEQYF.

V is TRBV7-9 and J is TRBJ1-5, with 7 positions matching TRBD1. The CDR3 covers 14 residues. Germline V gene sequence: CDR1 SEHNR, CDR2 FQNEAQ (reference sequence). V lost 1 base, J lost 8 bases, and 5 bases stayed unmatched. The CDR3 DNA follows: TGTGCCAGCAGCTTAGACAGGGGACGCGAGCCCCAGCATTTT. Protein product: CASSLDRGREPQHF.

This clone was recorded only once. CDR3 bases: TGCGCCAGCAGCCAGGGCACCAGAAACACCATATATTTT. Its translation: CASSQGTRNTIYF. The chain recombines TRBV4-1 with TRBJ1-3; no reliable D call. CDR1 and CDR2 (germline): MGHRA, YSYEKL. Trimming shortened V by 3 bases and J by 5 bases, and 8 bases separated the two germline ends. There are 13 residues in the CDR3.